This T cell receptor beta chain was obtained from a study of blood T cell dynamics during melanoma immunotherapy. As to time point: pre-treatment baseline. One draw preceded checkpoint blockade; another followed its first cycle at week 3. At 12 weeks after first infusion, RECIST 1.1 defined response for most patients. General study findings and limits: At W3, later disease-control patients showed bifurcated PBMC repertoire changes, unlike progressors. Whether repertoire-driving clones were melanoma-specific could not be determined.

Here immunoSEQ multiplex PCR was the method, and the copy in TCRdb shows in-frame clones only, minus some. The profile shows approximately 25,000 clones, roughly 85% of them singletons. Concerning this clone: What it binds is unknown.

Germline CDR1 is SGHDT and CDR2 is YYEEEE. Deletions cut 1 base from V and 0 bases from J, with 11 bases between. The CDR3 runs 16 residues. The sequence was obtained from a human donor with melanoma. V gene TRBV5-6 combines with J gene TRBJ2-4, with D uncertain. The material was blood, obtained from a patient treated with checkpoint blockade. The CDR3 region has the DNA TGTGCCAGCAGCTTGTTTGGTCGATCAGCCAAAAACATTCAGTACTTC. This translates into CASSLFGRSAKNIQYF.